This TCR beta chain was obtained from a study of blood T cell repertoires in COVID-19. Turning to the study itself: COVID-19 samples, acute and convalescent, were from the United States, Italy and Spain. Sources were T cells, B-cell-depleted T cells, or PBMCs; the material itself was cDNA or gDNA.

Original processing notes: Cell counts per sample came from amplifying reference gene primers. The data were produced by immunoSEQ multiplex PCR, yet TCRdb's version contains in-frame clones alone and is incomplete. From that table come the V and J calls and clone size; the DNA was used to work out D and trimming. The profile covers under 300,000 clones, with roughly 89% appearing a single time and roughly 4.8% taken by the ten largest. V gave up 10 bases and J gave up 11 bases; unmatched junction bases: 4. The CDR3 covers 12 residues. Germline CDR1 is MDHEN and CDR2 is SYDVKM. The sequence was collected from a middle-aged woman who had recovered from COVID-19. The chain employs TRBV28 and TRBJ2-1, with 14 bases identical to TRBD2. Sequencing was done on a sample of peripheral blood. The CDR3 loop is CATGLAGGQQFF. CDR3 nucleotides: TGTGCCACTGGACTAGCGGGGGGCCAGCAGTTCTTC.